These 23 T cell receptor beta chains were all obtained from the same sample, sequenced in a study of cytomegalovirus exposure and HLA in healthy donors. 13 Jbeta primers and 60 Vbeta primers were used for the PCR. Using immunoSEQ multiplex PCR, the repertoire was profiled, and TCRdb retains in-frame clones only, with some absent. The sample yields around 120,000 clones, around 68% seen once. The source material was PBMCs. The receptor source for this set is a woman in her forties or fifties in good health and CMV-seropositive.

The chain links TRBV9 to TRBJ2-3; D is ambiguous. V shed 0 bases and J shed 5 bases, with 4 bases lying between them. Germline CDR1 SGDLS, CDR2 YYNGEE. CDR3 length equals 12 residues. CDR3 sequence reads: CASSVGRDTQYF. The CDR3 DNA reads TGTGCCAGCAGCGTAGGGAGAGATACGCAGTATTTT.

This rearrangement joins TRBV12-5 to TRBJ1-4; D may be TRBD1 (5 bases). The CDR3 extends over 14 amino acids. CDR1 and CDR2 from the germline V gene are LGHNT and FRNRAP. V lost 5 bases, J lost 5 bases, and 12 bases lay in between. CDR3 residues: CASGPGTENEKLFF. The CDR3, as DNA: TGTGCTAGTGGTCCAGGGACTGAAAATGAAAAACTGTTTTTT.

The chain has TRBV7-2 and TRBJ1-3; TRBD1 agrees at 9 bases. CDR1 and CDR2 (germline): SGHTA, FQGNSA. The CDR3 extends over 19 amino acids. V dropped 0 bases and J dropped 0; count of bases not matched to a gene: 9. The CDR3 region is CASSLAYRGRTNSGNTIYF. CDR3 nucleotide sequence: TGTGCCAGCAGCTTAGCGTACAGGGGGCGGACCAACTCTGGAAACACCATATATTTT.

This chain links TRBV7-2 with TRBJ2-2, with 8 bases that match TRBD1. The CDR3 has 15 amino acids. After removal of 2 bases from V and 7 bases from J, the junction contained 6 bases not matched to a gene. Germline V lookup: CDR1 SGHTA, CDR2 FQGNSA. The CDR3 DNA sequence: TGTGCCAGCAGCTTAACAGGGGGATCGAGCGGGGAGCTGTTTTTT. It codes for CASSLTGGSSGELFF. The full variable domain, its missing parts supplied by reference TRBV7-2 and TRBJ2-2, is GAGVSQSPSNKVTEKGKDVELRCDPISGHTALYWYRQSLGQGLEFLIYFQGNSAPDKSGLPSDRFSAERTGGSVSTLTIQRTQQEDSAVYLCASSLTGGSSGELFFGEGSRLTVL.

This clone showed up just a few times. The chain is built from TRBV4-1 and TRBJ2-5, with a possible D match to TRBD1 (6 bases). This CDR3 has 13 amino acids. Germline V CDR1 and CDR2: MGHRA, YSYEKL. V was clipped by 3 bases and J by 5 bases, with 10 bases between them. The CDR3 coding sequence is TGCGCCAGCAGCCAGCTTACAGGGGAGACCCAGTACTTC. It encodes CASSQLTGETQYF.

The rearrangement links TRBV28 to TRBJ1-5, with TRBD1 identical over 7 bases. The junction had 5 bases not matched to a gene; V was cut back by 7 bases and J by 11 bases. Germline CDR1 and CDR2: MDHEN and SYDVKM. This CDR3 has 11 residues. The CDR3 loop is CASNSGQAQHF. CDR3 nucleotide sequence: TGTGCCAGCAATTCTGGACAGGCCCAGCATTTT. Looking up the rest from reference TRBV28 and TRBJ1-5 gives the full variable domain: DVKVTQSSRYLVKRTGEKVFLECVQDMDHENMFWYRQDPGLGLRLIYFSYDVKMKEKGDIPEGYSVSREKKERFSLILESASTNQTSMYLCASNSGQAQHFGDGTRLSIL.

The genes are TRBV7-2 and TRBJ1-1; TRBD1 matches at 7 bases. Trimming at V came to 1 base and at J to 7 bases, leaving 6 bases not matched to a gene. Germline V gene sequence: CDR1 SGHTA, CDR2 FQGNSA. The CDR3 is 14 residues long. The chain's CDR3 is CASSLEQGWGEAFF. The CDR3 coding sequence is TGTGCCAGCAGCTTAGAACAGGGGTGGGGTGAAGCTTTCTTT.

The chain links TRBV28 to TRBJ1-2; the D gene is possibly TRBD1 (5 bases). Germline V gene sequence: CDR1 MDHEN, CDR2 SYDVKM. Trimming removed 5 bases from V and 2 bases from J, with 15 bases in between. The CDR3 is 15 residues long. CDR3 sequence reads: CASSAPGRGNYGYTF. The CDR3 region has the DNA TGTGCCAGCAGTGCGCCGGGACGGGGGAACTATGGCTACACCTTC.

The chain couples TRBV7-9 to TRBJ1-4; the D is unclear. Trimming pared 1 base from V and 6 bases from J, leaving 9 bases between. The CDR3 has 14 residues. Per the germline V gene, CDR1 is SEHNR and CDR2 is FQNEAQ (reference sequence). This chain's CDR3 is CASSLVALDEKLFF. CDR3 nucleotides: TGTGCCAGCAGCTTAGTGGCCCTGGATGAAAAACTGTTTTTT.

J is TRBJ2-7 and V is TRBV6-5, with D possibly matching TRBD2 (6 bases). Germline-derived CDR1 and CDR2 are MNHEY and SVGAGI. The CDR3 length is 16 residues. The V end was cut by 0 bases, the J end by 2 bases, with 14 bases between. The CDR3 DNA is TGTGCCAGCAGTTACTCGATGTCGGGGGTCCCCTACGAGCAGTACTTC. This translates into CASSYSMSGVPYEQYF.

V gene TRBV18 combines with J gene TRBJ1-1; perhaps TRBD1 as D (6 bases). Trimming removed 2 bases at V and 4 bases at J, with 11 bases between. This CDR3 contains 14 residues. Germline CDR1 and CDR2: KGHSH and LQKENI. CDR3 region: CASSPGQSPTEAFF. CDR3 bases: TGTGCCAGCTCACCAGGACAGTCACCCACTGAAGCTTTCTTT. The variable domain in full, completed from reference TRBV18 and TRBJ1-1, reads NAGVMQNPRHLVRRRGQEARLRCSPMKGHSHVYWYRQLPEEGLKFMVYLQKENIIDESGMPKERFSAEFPKEGPSILRIQQVVRGDSAAYFCASSPGQSPTEAFFGQGTRLTVV.

This chain connects TRBV6-5 to TRBJ1-5; D possibly corresponds to TRBD1 (6 bases). Per the germline V gene, CDR1 is MNHEY and CDR2 is SVGAGI. Trimming removed 6 bases from V and 1 base from J, with 13 bases in between. CDR3 length: 15 residues. The CDR3, as DNA: TGTGCCAGCAGACGGAACAGGGCCAGCAATCAGCCCCAGCATTTT. It encodes CASRRNRASNQPQHF.

The rearrangement links TRBV14 to TRBJ2-1, with 9 bases identical to TRBD1. There are 12 residues in the CDR3. Germline V gene data show CDR1 as SGHDN and CDR2 as FVKESK. The V segment lost 4 bases and the J segment 15 bases; nucleotides outside the gene matches: 7. CDR3 coding DNA: TGTGCCAGCAGCCGATCCGGGACAGGGTGGTTCTTC. Residues: CASSRSGTGWFF.

The rearrangement uses TRBV15 and TRBJ2-7, with 7 bases fitting TRBD1. This CDR3 comprises 12 residues. With 3 bases clipped from V and 4 bases from J, the junction kept 0 bases outside the gene matches. Looked up from germline, CDR1 is LNHNV and CDR2 is YYDKDF (reference sequence). The CDR3 spells CATSSRGYEQYF. CDR3 nucleotides: TGTGCCACCAGCAGCAGGGGGTACGAGCAGTACTTC.

With respect to this clone: The sample contains more than one DNA sequence encoding this CDR3. The rearrangement links TRBV7-2 to TRBJ1-4; weak D call: TRBD1 (6 bases). V dropped 2 bases and J dropped 5 bases, with 9 bases sitting between them. CDR1 and CDR2 from the germline V gene are SGHTA and FQGNSA. The CDR3 runs to 14 residues. CDR3 residues: CASSLLQGNEKLFF. The CDR3 nucleotides are TGTGCCAGCAGCTTATTACAGGGAAATGAAAAACTGTTTTTT.

The chain has TRBV10-1 and TRBJ1-3, with D tentatively TRBD1 (5 bases). V lost 8 bases to trimming and J lost 1 base, with 15 bases between them. Germline CDR1 reads WNHNN; CDR2 reads SYGVQD (reference sequence). This CDR3 contains 15 residues. The CDR3 loop reads CASRIPGGSGNTIYF. CDR3 DNA: TGCGCCAGCCGGATCCCCGGGGGTTCTGGAAACACCATATATTTT.

The chain employs TRBV6-5 and TRBJ1-1; D may be TRBD1 (6 bases). Trimming pared 10 bases from V and 4 bases from J, leaving 19 bases between. CDR1 is MNHEY and CDR2 is SVGAGI in the germline V gene. CDR3 length: 14 amino acids. The CDR3 loop is CATRRGEGVTEAFF. The CDR3 DNA reads as TGTGCCACCAGGAGGGGGGAGGGAGTCACTGAAGCTTTCTTT.

The genes are TRBV7-9 and TRBJ2-7, with 9 nucleotides matching TRBD1. CDR1 is SEHNR and CDR2 is FQNEAQ in the germline V gene (reference sequence). V dropped 2 bases and J dropped 6; count of bases not matched to a gene: 5. This CDR3 has 14 residues. The CDR3 nucleotides read TGTGCCAGCAGCTTACAAGGACAGGGGTCCGAGCAGTACTTC. Translated: CASSLQGQGSEQYF.

The CDR3 region is CASSQDAVTEAFF. CDR3 in DNA: TGCGCCAGCAGCCAAGATGCGGTAACTGAAGCTTTCTTT. V and J are TRBV4-3 and TRBJ1-1, with D uncertain. V was clipped by 0 bases and J by 5 bases, with 7 bases between them. The CDR3 extends over 13 amino acids. CDR1 and CDR2 (germline): LGHNA, YSLEER.

This sequence joins TRBV7-2 and TRBJ2-5; D is uncertain. The CDR3 has 12 residues. The germline CDR1 and CDR2 sequences are SGHTA and FQGNSA. Trimming removed 4 bases from V and 2 bases from J, with 5 bases in between. CDR3: CASSSMQETQYF. The CDR3 DNA follows: TGTGCCAGCAGCTCTATGCAAGAGACCCAGTACTTC.

CDR3 sequence: CASSSTVLEYNEQFF. The CDR3 DNA reads TGTGCCAGCAGTTCTACCGTACTAGAATACAATGAGCAGTTCTTC. The chain uses TRBV28 and TRBJ2-1, with D perhaps matching TRBD2 (5 bases). V was trimmed by 4 bases and J by 4 bases, leaving 14 bases between them. Germline CDR1 and CDR2: MDHEN and SYDVKM. The CDR3 covers 15 residues.

This chain joins TRBV29-1 and TRBJ1-1; no firm D call. The CDR3 extends over 12 amino acids. Germline CDR1 is SQVTM and CDR2 is ANQGSEA. V was cut by 4 bases and J by 1 base, with 7 bases left in between. CDR3 bases: TGCAGCGTTGTCCAGTCGAACACTGAAGCTTTCTTT. It codes for CSVVQSNTEAFF.

This chain connects TRBV15 to TRBJ2-3, with a weak D call TRBD1 (6 bases). Germline CDR1 and CDR2: LNHNV and YYDKDF (reference sequence). The CDR3 loop spans 14 amino acids. V was pared by 5 bases and J by 4 bases, with 13 bases between. The CDR3 loop is CATSLLGAADTQYF. DNA for the CDR3: TGTGCCACCAGCCTCCTGGGGGCGGCAGATACGCAGTATTTT.